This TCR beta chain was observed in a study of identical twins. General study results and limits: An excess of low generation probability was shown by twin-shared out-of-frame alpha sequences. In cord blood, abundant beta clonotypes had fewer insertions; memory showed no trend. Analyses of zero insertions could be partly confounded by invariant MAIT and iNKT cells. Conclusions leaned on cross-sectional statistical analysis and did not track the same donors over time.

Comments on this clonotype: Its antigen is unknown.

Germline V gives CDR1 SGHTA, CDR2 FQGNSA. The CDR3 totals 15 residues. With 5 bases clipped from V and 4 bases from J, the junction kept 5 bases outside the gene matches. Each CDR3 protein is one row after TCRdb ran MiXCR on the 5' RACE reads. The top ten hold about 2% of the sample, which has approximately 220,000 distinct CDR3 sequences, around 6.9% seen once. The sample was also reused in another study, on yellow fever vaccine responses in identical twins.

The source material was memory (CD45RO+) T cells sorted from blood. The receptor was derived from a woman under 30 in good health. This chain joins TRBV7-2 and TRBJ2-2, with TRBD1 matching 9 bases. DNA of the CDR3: TGTGCCAGCAGCCCTGGGACAGGGAGCACCGGGGAGCTGTTTTTT. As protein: CASSPGTGSTGELFF. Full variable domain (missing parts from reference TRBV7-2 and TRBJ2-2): GAGVSQSPSNKVTEKGKDVELRCDPISGHTALYWYRQSLGQGLEFLIYFQGNSAPDKSGLPSDRFSAERTGGSVSTLTIQRTQQEDSAVYLCASSPGTGSTGELFFGEGSRLTVL.